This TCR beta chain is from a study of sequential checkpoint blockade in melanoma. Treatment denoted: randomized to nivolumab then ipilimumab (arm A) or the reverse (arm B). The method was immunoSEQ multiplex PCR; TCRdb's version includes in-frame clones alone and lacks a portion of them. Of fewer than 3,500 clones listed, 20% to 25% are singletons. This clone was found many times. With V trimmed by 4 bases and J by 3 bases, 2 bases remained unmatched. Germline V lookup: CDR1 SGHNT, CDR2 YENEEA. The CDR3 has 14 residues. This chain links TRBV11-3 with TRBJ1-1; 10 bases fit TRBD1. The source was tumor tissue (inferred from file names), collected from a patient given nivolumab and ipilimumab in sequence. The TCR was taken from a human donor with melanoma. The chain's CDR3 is CASSWGQGHTEAFF. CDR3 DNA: TGTGCCAGCAGCTGGGGACAGGGGCACACTGAAGCTTTCTTT.